This T cell receptor (beta chain) was recorded in a study of human T cells and chemical hapten exposure (dated by TCRdb to the early 2020s). About the full investigation: Libraries were pooled for sequencing, and per-sample TCR yields varied mainly because of small differences in library volumes within the pool. Peripheral blood TCR repertoire changes were tracked in vivo in alopecia patients during primary and secondary sensitization to the hapten diphenylcyclopropenone (DPC). From each blood RNA sample, both TCR alpha and TCR beta chains were sequenced.

Library generation was performed with RACE. TCRdb shows the sequencer as NextSeq 500. During library preparation, unique molecular identifiers were attached to individual cDNA molecules so that TCRs could be counted in a quantitative, reproducible way. In the source study's methods: The median number of TCRs per sample was some 100,000, ranging from roughly 23,224 to 690,600. The Decombinator software suite was used to annotate V, J and CDR3 in the TCR reads. For PS versus PT1 abundance plots, all samples were subsampled to the same number of TCRs (28,000). TCRs were defined as expanded if absent before sensitization and observed at least eight times at the 2-week time point. TCRdb redid the processing of the public reads, applying fastp at Q25 and MiXCR, and retained in-frame beta chains. Rows with one shared CDR3 protein collapse into an entry with the most common genes and DNA. The V and J calls were not made by the authors but by TCRdb's processing. The sample profile shows about 65,000 distinct CDR3 sequences; 5.5% to 7.5% of them were found once. The ten top clones hold 3% to 3.5% of the sample.

Findings and caveats that apply to the study as a whole: No change with DPC sensitization was found in the number of TCRs above 1 in 1000 frequency, and no evidence of global repertoire structure alterations was found. Repeated subsampling changed both the strength of the expansion versus patch-test correlation and the threshold at which that correlation became significant.

Of note for this clonotype: The antigen it binds to is not known. Base qualities are not provided; no much larger clone lies one nucleotide away.

CDR1 and CDR2 were assigned from the germline V gene as MDHEN and SYDVKM. V is cut by 6 bases and J by 2 bases, and the space between the germline ends is 17 bases. The CDR3, cysteine through phenylalanine, is 15 amino acids long. CDR3 DNA only is kept here, 45 bases in frame from base 1. Read against the paper, the sample's time point label means: healthy volunteer bleed at 6 weeks. Total RNA was extracted from unfractionated whole blood collected in Tempus Blood RNA tubes. As TCR sequencing controls, five or six healthy volunteers were used, with blood taken at day 0, 2 weeks and 6 weeks. This receptor was identified in a female donor in good health. Some clones in this sample may be carry-over from other donors' samples. Sequencing used whole blood. The chain links TRBV28 with TRBJ2-7; a tentative D match to TRBD2 spans 7 bases. The CDR3 protein sequence reads: CASRNAGGGPYEQYF. The nucleotide sequence reads as follows: TGTGCCAGCAGAAACGCGGGCGGGGGCCCCTACGAGCAGTACTTC. This CDR3, with the reference TRBV28 and TRBJ2-7 proteins standing in past its ends, gives the full variable domain DVKVTQSSRYLVKRTGEKVFLECVQDMDHENMFWYRQDPGLGLRLIYFSYDVKMKEKGDIPEGYSVSREKKERFSLILESASTNQTSMYLCASRNAGGGPYEQYFGPGTRLTVT.